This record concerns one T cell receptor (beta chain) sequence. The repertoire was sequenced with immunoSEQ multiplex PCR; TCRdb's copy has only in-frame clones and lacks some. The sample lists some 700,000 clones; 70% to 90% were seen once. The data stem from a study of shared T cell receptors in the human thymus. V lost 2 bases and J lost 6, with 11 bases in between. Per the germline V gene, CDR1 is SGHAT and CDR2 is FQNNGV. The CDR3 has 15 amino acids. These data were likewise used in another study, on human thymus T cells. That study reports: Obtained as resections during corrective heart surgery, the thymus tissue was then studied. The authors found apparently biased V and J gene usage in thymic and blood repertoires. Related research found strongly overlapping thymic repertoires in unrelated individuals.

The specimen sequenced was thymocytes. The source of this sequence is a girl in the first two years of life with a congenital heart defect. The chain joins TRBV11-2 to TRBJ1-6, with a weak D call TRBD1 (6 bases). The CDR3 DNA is TGTGCCAGCAGCTTAAAAAAGGACAGTAATTCACCCCTCCACTTT. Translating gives CASSLKKDSNSPLHF.